This T cell receptor beta chain originates from a study of blood T cell repertoires in COVID-19. Study-wide context: COVID-19 samples from acute and convalescent phases originated in the United States, Italy and Spain.

The repertoire was sequenced with immunoSEQ multiplex PCR; TCRdb's copy has only in-frame clones and lacks some. The sample contains 140,000 to 150,000 clones, around 90% of which appear only once. The CDR3 spans 15 residues. Between the trimmed V and J ends, which lost 6 bases and 1 base, there was a span of 13 bases. Germline V gene data show CDR1 as SNHLY and CDR2 as FYNNEI. This sequence originates from a woman in her forties or fifties with acute or convalescent COVID-19. The specimen sequenced was peripheral blood. The rearrangement links TRBV2 to TRBJ1-5; D is perhaps TRBD1 (5 bases). CDR3 nucleotides: TGTGCCAGCAGAGATAATGGGGGGAGCAATCAGCCCCAGCATTTT. It specifies CASRDNGGSNQPQHF.